This T cell receptor beta chain was retrieved from a study of blood T cell repertoires in COVID-19. The data were produced by immunoSEQ multiplex PCR, yet TCRdb's version contains in-frame clones alone and is incomplete. The sample comprises about 180,000 clones, around 76% of which are singletons, and approximately 8.7% rests with the top ten. This CDR3 has 14 amino acids. Germline assignment: CDR1 LGHDT and CDR2 YNNKEL (reference sequence). V lost 1 base and J 8 bases, leaving 11 bases between the germline ends. V usage is TRBV3-1 (or the pseudogene TRBV3-2) and J usage is TRBJ2-2; a possible D gene is TRBD2 (5 bases). The sequence derives from a woman in her 70s with acute or convalescent COVID-19. The sample was peripheral blood. The CDR3 region is CASSQAERSGELFF. The CDR3 DNA reads TGTGCCAGCAGCCAAGCTGAGCGGTCAGGGGAGCTGTTTTTT.